These 19 T cell receptor beta chains originate from one sample sequenced in a study of shared clonotypes between healthy human individuals. Only in-frame clones appear in the TCRdb table, and some are missing; sequencing was by immunoSEQ multiplex PCR. The sample consists of roughly 2.5 million clones, around 94% of them appearing once. Sequencing input: naive CD4+ T cells sorted from blood. Subset given: CD45RA+ positively selected. These receptors were collected from a young man in good health.

This sequence joins TRBV6-1 and TRBJ2-3; D unresolved. This CDR3 is built from 11 residues. CDR1 and CDR2 from the germline V gene are MNHNS and SASEGT. Trimming removed 7 bases at V and 5 bases at J, with 7 bases between. Written as DNA, the CDR3 is TGTGCCAGCACTGTGGGAGATACGCAGTATTTT. It yields the protein CASTVGDTQYF.

The V and J genes are TRBV11-2 and TRBJ1-1, with D hard to call. The germline V and J ends were trimmed by 1 base and 4 bases, with 10 bases remaining between them. The CDR3 spans 14 residues. CDR1 SGHAT and CDR2 FQNNGV come from the germline V gene. The CDR3 here is CASSLAGWSTEAFF. The CDR3 DNA reads TGTGCCAGCAGCTTAGCGGGGTGGAGCACTGAAGCTTTCTTT.

V gene TRBV5-4 combines with J gene TRBJ2-3, with no clear D. V dropped 4 bases and J dropped 2 bases, with 11 bases sitting between them. Germline CDR1 and CDR2: SGHNT and YYREEE (reference sequence). This CDR3 is 14 amino acids long. Written as DNA, the CDR3 is TGTGCCAGCAGCCAACGCCCGGTCACAGATACGCAGTATTTT. Encoded protein: CASSQRPVTDTQYF. The full variable domain, its missing parts supplied by reference TRBV5-4 and TRBJ2-3, is ETGVTQSPTHLIKTRGQQVTLRCSSQSGHNTVSWYQQALGQGPQFIFQYYREEENGRGNFPPRFSGLQFPNYSSELNVNALELDDSALYLCASSQRPVTDTQYFGPGTRLTVL.

V usage is TRBV29-1 and J usage is TRBJ2-3; perhaps TRBD2 as D (6 bases). Trimming shortened V by 8 bases and J by 3 bases, and 12 bases separated the two germline ends. Germline assignment: CDR1 SQVTM and CDR2 ANQGSEA. The CDR3 contains 12 residues. CDR3 in DNA: TGCAGCTACAGACTAGTAACAGATACGCAGTATTTT. Translation gives CSYRLVTDTQYF.

V and J are TRBV25-1 and TRBJ2-5, with D perhaps matching TRBD1 (5 bases). Germline lookup yields CDR1 MGHDK and CDR2 SYGVNS. This CDR3 has 16 residues. V gave up 2 bases and J gave up 5 bases, with 18 bases separating them. The CDR3 loop is CASSEPSGFFGETQYF. The CDR3 bases are TGTGCCAGCAGTGAACCATCAGGGTTTTTCGGGGAGACCCAGTACTTC.

A remark on this clone: This same CDR3 is encoded by further DNA sequences in the sample. The rearrangement uses TRBV7-2 and TRBJ2-5; D gene ambiguous. The CDR3 is made up of 14 amino acids. V dropped 2 bases and J dropped 1 base, with 8 bases sitting between them. Germline CDR1 and CDR2: SGHTA and FQGNSA. The CDR3 here is CASSLSPIQETQYF. The CDR3 region has the DNA TGTGCCAGCAGCTTAAGCCCGATCCAAGAGACCCAGTACTTC.

This clone was observed once. This chain connects TRBV5-6 to TRBJ2-3; the D gene is possibly TRBD2 (6 bases). Germline values: CDR1 SGHDT, CDR2 YYEEEE. The CDR3 is 13 amino acids. V was clipped by 2 bases and J by 4 bases, with 8 bases between them. The CDR3 protein is CASSFTSSDTQYF. DNA of the CDR3: TGTGCCAGCAGCTTTACTAGCTCAGATACGCAGTATTTT.

The V gene is TRBV11-1, the J gene TRBJ1-1; D gene uncertain. The germline V and J ends were trimmed by 2 bases and 1 base, with 5 bases remaining between them. CDR1 and CDR2 (germline): SGHAT, FQDESV (reference sequence). CDR3 length: 13 amino acids. CDR3 DNA: TGTGCCAGCAGCTTAACCGAGAACACTGAAGCTTTCTTT. It encodes CASSLTENTEAFF.

Points on this clone: Other DNA sequences in this specimen translate into the identical CDR3. The chain joins TRBV4-3 to TRBJ2-7, with D possibly matching TRBD2 (5 bases). Looked up from germline, CDR1 is LGHNA and CDR2 is YSLEER. V was shortened by 0 bases and J by 4 bases, with 7 bases between the two germline ends. The CDR3 consists of 13 residues. In DNA form, the CDR3 reads TGCGCCAGCAGCCAAGATCGAGGGTACGAGCAGTACTTC. Protein sequence: CASSQDRGYEQYF.

The chain uses TRBV28 and TRBJ1-1; TRBD1 agrees at 9 bases. This CDR3 has 15 amino acids. V shed 3 bases, J shed 1 base, and the junction held 3 bases outside the gene matches. Germline CDR1 is MDHEN and CDR2 is SYDVKM. The CDR3 loop reads CASSFWDRANTEAFF. Here the CDR3 DNA reads TGTGCCAGCAGTTTTTGGGACAGGGCGAACACTGAAGCTTTCTTT.

The rearrangement links TRBV10-3 to TRBJ2-7, with 7 bases aligning to TRBD2. The V and J ends lost 3 bases and 5 bases, in that order; junction bases with no gene match: 10. The CDR3 is made up of 15 amino acids. Germline CDR1 ENHRY, CDR2 SYGVKD. The CDR3 DNA sequence: TGTGCCATCAGTGATCGCTCGGGAGGTCACAACGAGCAGTACTTC. As protein: CAISDRSGGHNEQYF.

The genes are TRBV18 and TRBJ2-1; D unclear. The germline CDR1 and CDR2 sequences are KGHSH and LQKENI. Trimming took 6 bases from V and 5 from J, leaving 11 bases between them. The CDR3 runs 13 residues. Written as DNA, the CDR3 is TGTGCCAGCTCCCAGGCCCTTAACAATGAGCAGTTCTTC. Protein product: CASSQALNNEQFF.

As for this clone: This specimen includes other DNA sequences encoding the same CDR3. V and J are TRBV4-3 and TRBJ2-7; tentatively, D is TRBD2 (6 bases). The CDR3 is 14 residues long. Per germline, CDR1 LGHNA and CDR2 YSLEER. The V gene lost 0 bases and the J gene lost 2 bases, with 8 bases spanning the gap. The CDR3 nucleotides read TGCGCCAGCAGCCAAGACGCGGGACCCTACGAGCAGTACTTC. Its translation is CASSQDAGPYEQYF.

The chain has TRBV27 and TRBJ2-7; TRBD1 matches 7 bases. CDR1 and CDR2 (germline): MNHEY, SMNVEV (reference sequence). V lost 3 bases and J lost 1; bases outside the gene matches: 6. The CDR3 runs 15 residues. The CDR3 bases are TGTGCCAGCAGTTTGGGGAGACAGGGTTCCTACGAGCAGTACTTC. This encodes CASSLGRQGSYEQYF.

The V gene is TRBV5-4, the J gene TRBJ2-5; the D gene is possibly TRBD2 (5 bases). The CDR3 length is 13 residues. V lost 3 bases and J 5 bases, leaving 11 bases between the germline ends. Germline lookup yields CDR1 SGHNT and CDR2 YYREEE (reference sequence). DNA for the CDR3: TGTGCCAGCAGCTCACTGCAGCGGGAGACCCAGTACTTC. As protein: CASSSLQRETQYF.

Regarding this clone: Different DNA sequences within this sample yield the same CDR3. The chain has TRBV20-1 and TRBJ2-3; D unresolved. The V gene lost 5 bases and the J gene lost 6 bases, with 9 bases spanning the gap. Germline V gives CDR1 DFQATT, CDR2 SNEGSKA (reference sequence). CDR3 length: 11 residues. CDR3 nucleotide sequence: TGCAGTGCTGCGTTGGGGGATACGCAGTATTTT. This gives the protein CSAALGDTQYF.

The V gene is TRBV7-2, the J gene TRBJ2-7; TRBD1 matches at 9 bases. The junction had 6 bases not matched to a gene; V was cut back by 5 bases and J by 4 bases. This CDR3 region has 14 residues. From germline, CDR1 is SGHTA and CDR2 FQGNSA. CDR3 nucleotide sequence: TGTGCCAGCAGCGCCGGGACAGGGCTATACGAGCAGTACTTC. This encodes CASSAGTGLYEQYF.

The J gene is TRBJ1-3, the V gene TRBV28, with D perhaps TRBD1 (6 bases). The germline CDR1 and CDR2 sequences are MDHEN and SYDVKM. The V end lost 6 bases, the J end lost 1 base, and 7 bases lay between the germline ends. The CDR3 spans 13 residues. The CDR3 is CASRDRSGNTIYF. CDR3 nucleotide sequence: TGTGCCAGCAGGGACAGATCTGGAAACACCATATATTTT.

V and J are TRBV12-2 and TRBJ2-7; the table's D call of TRBD1 was not tested on the DNA. TRBV12-2 is reported as a pseudogene. This CDR3 region has 14 residues. This chain's CDR3 is CSKTGISYPYEQYF. Written as DNA, the CDR3 is TGTTCTAAAACAGGGATAAGCTACCCCTACGAGCAGTACTTC.